Listed here is a single TCR beta chain. TCRdb re-called the 5' RACE reads with MiXCR, one entry per CDR3 protein. In the table there are about 54,000 distinct CDR3 sequences, roughly 15% of which are singletons. Germline values: CDR1 MNHNS, CDR2 SASEGT. With 6 bases clipped from V and 1 base from J, the junction kept 5 bases outside the gene matches. CDR3 length equals 15 residues. Sequences were obtained from naive CD4+ T cells sorted from blood. Specified subset: naive CD4+ T cells, CD4+CD45RA+CD25-. The receptor was derived from a female donor with breast cancer. The chain combines TRBV6-1 with TRBJ2-3; 9 bases map to TRBD2. CDR3 loop: CASRERLAGTDTQYF. The DNA of the CDR3 is TGTGCCAGCAGAGAACGACTAGCGGGCACAGATACGCAGTATTTT.